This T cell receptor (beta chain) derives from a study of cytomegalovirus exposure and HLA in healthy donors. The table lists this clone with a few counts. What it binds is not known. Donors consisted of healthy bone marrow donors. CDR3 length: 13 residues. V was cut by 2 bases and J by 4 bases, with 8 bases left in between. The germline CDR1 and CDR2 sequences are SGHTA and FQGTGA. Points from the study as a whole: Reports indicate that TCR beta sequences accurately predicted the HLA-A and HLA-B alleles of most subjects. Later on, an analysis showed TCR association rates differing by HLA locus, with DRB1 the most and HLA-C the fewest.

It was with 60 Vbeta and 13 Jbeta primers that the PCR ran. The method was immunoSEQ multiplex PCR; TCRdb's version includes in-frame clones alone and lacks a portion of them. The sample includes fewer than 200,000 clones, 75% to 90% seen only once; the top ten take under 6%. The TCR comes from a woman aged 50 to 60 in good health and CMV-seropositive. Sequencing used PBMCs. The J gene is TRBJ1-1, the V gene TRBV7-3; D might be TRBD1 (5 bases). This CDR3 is CASSLWGGTEAFF. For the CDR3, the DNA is TGTGCCAGCAGCTTATGGGGCGGCACTGAAGCTTTCTTT.